The 18 T cell receptor beta chains in this list originate from one sample, sequenced in a study of cytomegalovirus exposure and HLA in healthy donors. Clones were read by immunoSEQ multiplex PCR, and TCRdb kept only the in-frame ones, dropping some. Of around 200,000 clones in the sample, 80% to 85% were seen once. Sequencing input: PBMCs. The origin of the receptors is a woman in her late teens or twenties in good health and CMV-seropositive.

V usage is TRBV7-8 and J usage is TRBJ1-1; a weak D match, TRBD1 (5 bases). CDR3 length equals 17 residues. Deletions cut 1 base from V and 6 bases from J, with 21 bases between. Germline V lookup: CDR1 SGHVS, CDR2 FQNEAQ. CDR3 sequence: CASSLGLDYSGFAEAFF. The CDR3 coding sequence is TGTGCCAGCAGCTTAGGCTTGGACTACTCAGGGTTCGCTGAAGCTTTCTTT.

This rearrangement joins TRBV7-6 to TRBJ1-2; D uncertain. V was trimmed by 5 bases and J by 2 bases, leaving 12 bases between them. CDR3 length: 14 amino acids. Germline-derived CDR1 and CDR2 are SGHVS and FNYEAQ. CDR3 region: CASSPRTGNYGYTF. The CDR3 coding sequence is TGTGCCAGCAGCCCCAGGACGGGGAACTATGGCTACACCTTC.

The gene calls are TRBV9 and TRBJ1-1; 8 nucleotides line up with TRBD1. The J segment lost 5 bases and the V segment lost 4 bases, leaving 7 bases of the junction unmatched. Germline CDR1 and CDR2: SGDLS and YYNGEE. This CDR3 spans 14 amino acids. The CDR3 DNA sequence: TGTGCCAGCAGCAACCGACAGGGGAGGACTGAAGCTTTCTTT. Encoded protein: CASSNRQGRTEAFF.

The V gene is TRBV25-1, the J gene TRBJ1-2; D not certain. Trimming removed 5 bases from V and 5 bases from J, with 12 bases in between. CDR1 and CDR2 from the germline V gene are MGHDK and SYGVNS. The CDR3 covers 13 residues. DNA for the CDR3: TGTGCCAGCAGTTCGGGGTTTAAGTATGGCTACACCTTC. It is translated as CASSSGFKYGYTF.

The V gene is TRBV7-9, the J gene TRBJ1-2; D not certain. Trimming shortened V by 3 bases and J by 1 base, and 15 bases separated the two germline ends. CDR1 is SEHNR and CDR2 is FQNEAQ in the germline V gene (reference sequence). This CDR3 has 16 residues. This CDR3 is CASSFFEAAFNYGYTF. The CDR3 coding sequence is TGTGCCAGCAGCTTTTTTGAGGCAGCTTTTAACTATGGCTACACCTTC. Full variable domain (outside the CDR3, taken from reference TRBV7-9 and TRBJ1-2): DTGVSQNPRHKITKRGQNVTFRCDPISEHNRLYWYRQTLGQGPEFLTYFQNEAQLEKSRLLSDRFSAERPKGSFSTLEIQRTEQGDSAMYLCASSFFEAAFNYGYTFGSGTRLTVV.

The CDR3 sequence: CASSSTGAPDNEQFF. The CDR3, as DNA: TGTGCCAGCAGTTCTACAGGGGCACCCGACAATGAGCAGTTCTTC. The genes are TRBV11-3 and TRBJ2-1; TRBD1 matches at 7 bases. This CDR3 is 15 amino acids long. Germline CDR1 SGHNT, CDR2 YENEEA. V shed 6 bases and J 5 bases; nucleotides not matched to a gene: 10.

This chain connects TRBV27 to TRBJ1-6, with 7 bases fitting TRBD1. Per the germline V gene, CDR1 is MNHEY and CDR2 is SMNVEV (reference sequence). The CDR3 sequence is 15 residues long. V lost 3 bases and J lost 7; bases outside the gene matches: 6. In DNA form, the CDR3 reads TGTGCCAGCAGTTTTGCGACAGGGTTAAATTCACCCCTCCACTTT. Amino acid sequence: CASSFATGLNSPLHF.

The V gene is TRBV19, the J gene TRBJ2-2, with TRBD1 matching over 10 bases. Germline CDR1 is LNHDA and CDR2 is SQIVND (reference sequence). This CDR3 has 14 residues. With V trimmed by 6 bases and J by 6 bases, 4 bases remained unmatched. The CDR3 is CASRLTGGAGELFF. The CDR3 bases are TGTGCCAGTAGACTGACAGGGGGCGCCGGGGAGCTGTTTTTT.

This rearrangement joins TRBV28 to TRBJ1-6, with 7 bases aligning to TRBD1. The CDR3 is 17 amino acids. The germline gives CDR1 MDHEN, CDR2 SYDVKM. Germline trimming cut 2 bases from V and 7 bases from J; bases unmatched to any gene: 11. Here the CDR3 DNA reads TGTGCCAGCAGTTTACCTCTCGTCGGGACAGCGAATTCACCCCTCCACTTT. This encodes CASSLPLVGTANSPLHF.

This clone appeared a few times. V and J are TRBV2 and TRBJ2-7; D is possibly TRBD1 (5 bases). The germline gives CDR1 SNHLY, CDR2 FYNNEI. V was shortened by 6 bases and J by 2 bases, with 14 bases between the two germline ends. The CDR3 loop spans 14 amino acids. The CDR3 nucleotides are TGTGCCAGCAGAAAGGATCAGGGCCCCTACGAGCAGTACTTC. This gives the protein CASRKDQGPYEQYF.

The V and J genes are TRBV7-2 and TRBJ1-1, with TRBD1 matching over 10 bases. The junction had 6 bases not matched to a gene; V was cut back by 4 bases and J by 4 bases. Germline CDR1 and CDR2: SGHTA and FQGNSA. The CDR3 has 15 amino acids. CDR3 amino acids: CASSSRQGASTEAFF. CDR3 bases: TGTGCCAGCAGCTCAAGACAGGGGGCGAGCACTGAAGCTTTCTTT.

The chain couples TRBV4-1 to TRBJ1-3; tentatively, D is TRBD1 (5 bases). The CDR3 runs to 15 residues. The germline V gene encodes CDR1 MGHRA and CDR2 YSYEKL. V shed 3 bases and J shed 4 bases, with 13 bases lying between them. The CDR3 region has the DNA TGCGCCAGCAGCCAGCCAGGGATGGGCGGAAACACCATATATTTT. This codes for CASSQPGMGGNTIYF.

The genes are TRBV19 and TRBJ1-2, with TRBD1 as a possible D gene (6 bases). The CDR3 is 12 residues long. Germline V gives CDR1 LNHDA, CDR2 SQIVND (reference sequence). Trimming pared 6 bases from V and 4 bases from J, leaving 9 bases between. CDR3 coding DNA: TGTGCCAGTAGGGACAGCGGCTATGGCTACACCTTC. It specifies CASRDSGYGYTF.

The CDR3 is CSASPLSNQPQHF. The CDR3 DNA follows: TGCAGCGCTTCCCCGTTGAGCAATCAGCCCCAGCATTTT. This chain uses TRBV29-1 with TRBJ1-5; D not resolved. Trimming took off 7 bases at V and 1 base at J, with 11 bases between the two ends. Germline V gene lookup returns CDR1 SQVTM and CDR2 ANQGSEA. There are 13 residues in the CDR3.

J is TRBJ1-2 and V is TRBV4-1; D is undetermined. CDR3 size: 16 residues. CDR1 and CDR2 from the germline V gene are MGHRA and YSYEKL. Trimming shortened V by 0 bases and J by 2 bases, and 13 bases separated the two germline ends. The CDR3 bases are TGCGCCAGCAGCCAAGATTTGGGCACCCTGAACTATGGCTACACCTTC. Its protein product is CASSQDLGTLNYGYTF.

The rearrangement joins TRBV18 to TRBJ2-7; a weak D match, TRBD2 (5 bases). The ends were cut back, 2 bases at V and 0 bases at J, with 8 bases in the middle. The germline V gene has CDR1 KGHSH and CDR2 LQKENI. The CDR3 runs to 14 residues. CDR3 residues: CASSPGGPSYEQYF. The CDR3 DNA reads as TGTGCCAGCTCACCAGGAGGACCCTCCTACGAGCAGTACTTC.

Here the CDR3 DNA reads TGTGCCAGCAGCACGGGATCGGGCTATGGCTACACCTTC. Translated: CASSTGSGYGYTF. The V gene is TRBV27, the J gene TRBJ1-2; D not certain. Trimming removed 6 bases from V and 4 bases from J, with 12 bases in between. Looked up from germline, CDR1 is MNHEY and CDR2 is SMNVEV (reference sequence). This CDR3 is built from 13 residues.

J is TRBJ2-7 and V is TRBV7-2, with 12 nucleotides matching TRBD2. The CDR3 totals 16 residues. V lost 1 base, J lost 3 bases, and 4 bases stayed unmatched. Germline V gene data show CDR1 as SGHTA and CDR2 as FQGNSA. The CDR3 nucleotides read TGTGCCAGCAGCTTAGAACTAGCGGGGGGAAACTACGAGCAGTACTTC. This codes for CASSLELAGGNYEQYF. The full variable domain, completed using reference TRBV7-2 and TRBJ2-7, is GAGVSQSPSNKVTEKGKDVELRCDPISGHTALYWYRQSLGQGLEFLIYFQGNSAPDKSGLPSDRFSAERTGGSVSTLTIQRTQQEDSAVYLCASSLELAGGNYEQYFGPGTRLTVT.